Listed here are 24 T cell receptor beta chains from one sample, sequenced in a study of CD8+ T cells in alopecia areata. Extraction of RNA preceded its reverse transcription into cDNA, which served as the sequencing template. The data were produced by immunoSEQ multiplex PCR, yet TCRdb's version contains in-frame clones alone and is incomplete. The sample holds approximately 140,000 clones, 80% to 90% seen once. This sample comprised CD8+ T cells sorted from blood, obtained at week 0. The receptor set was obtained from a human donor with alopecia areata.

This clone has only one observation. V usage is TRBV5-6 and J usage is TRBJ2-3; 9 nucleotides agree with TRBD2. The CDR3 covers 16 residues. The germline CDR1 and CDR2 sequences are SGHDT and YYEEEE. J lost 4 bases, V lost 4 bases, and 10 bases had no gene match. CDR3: CASSPDSGRTADTQYF. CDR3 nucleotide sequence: TGTGCCAGCAGCCCGGACAGCGGGAGGACCGCAGATACGCAGTATTTT. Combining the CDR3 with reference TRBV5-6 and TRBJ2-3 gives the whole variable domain DAGVTQSPTHLIKTRGQQVTLRCSPKSGHDTVSWYQQALGQGPQFIFQYYEEEERQRGNFPDRFSGHQFPNYSSELNVNALLLGDSALYLCASSPDSGRTADTQYFGPGTRLTVL.

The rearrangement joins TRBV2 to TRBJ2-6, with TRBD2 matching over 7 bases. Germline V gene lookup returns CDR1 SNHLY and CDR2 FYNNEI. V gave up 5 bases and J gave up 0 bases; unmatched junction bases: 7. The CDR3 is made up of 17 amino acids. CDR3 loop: CASSPAGPYSGANVLTF. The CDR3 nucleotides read TGTGCCAGCAGTCCAGCGGGGCCGTACTCTGGGGCCAACGTCCTGACTTTC.

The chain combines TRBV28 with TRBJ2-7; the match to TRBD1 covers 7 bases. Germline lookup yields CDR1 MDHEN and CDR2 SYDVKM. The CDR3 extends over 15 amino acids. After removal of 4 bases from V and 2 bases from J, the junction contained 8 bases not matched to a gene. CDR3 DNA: TGTGCCAGCAGTTCCTCCGGGACAGCCCCCTACGAGCAGTACTTC. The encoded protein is CASSSSGTAPYEQYF.

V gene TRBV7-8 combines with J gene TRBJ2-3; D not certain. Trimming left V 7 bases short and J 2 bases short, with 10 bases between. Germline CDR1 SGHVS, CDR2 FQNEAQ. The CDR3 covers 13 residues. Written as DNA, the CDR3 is TGTGCCAGCACCGCTTCGATCACAGATACGCAGTATTTT. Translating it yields CASTASITDTQYF.

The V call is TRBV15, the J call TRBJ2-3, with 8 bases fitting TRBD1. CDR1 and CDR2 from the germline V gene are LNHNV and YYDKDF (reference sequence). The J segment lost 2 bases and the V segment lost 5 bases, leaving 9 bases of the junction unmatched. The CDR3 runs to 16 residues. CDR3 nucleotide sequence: TGTGCCACCAGCCGAATTACAGGGGGGAACACAGATACGCAGTATTTT. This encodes CATSRITGGNTDTQYF.

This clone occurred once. The CDR3 region has the DNA TGTGCCAGCAGTCACCTCGCGGGACAGGTAGCCTACGAGCAGTACTTC. Protein sequence: CASSHLAGQVAYEQYF. The genes are TRBV25-1 and TRBJ2-7; 8 nucleotides align to TRBD1. The V gene's germline CDR1 is MGHDK and CDR2 SYGVNS. Trimming took 5 bases from V and 2 from J; bases not matched to a gene: 11. The CDR3 extends over 16 amino acids.

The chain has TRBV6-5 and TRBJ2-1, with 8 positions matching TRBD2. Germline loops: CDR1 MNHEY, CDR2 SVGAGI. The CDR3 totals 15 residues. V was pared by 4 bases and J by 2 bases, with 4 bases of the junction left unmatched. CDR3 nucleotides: TGTGCCAGCAGTTTCGGGGGGGCCCCCTACAATGAGCAGTTCTTC. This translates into CASSFGGAPYNEQFF.

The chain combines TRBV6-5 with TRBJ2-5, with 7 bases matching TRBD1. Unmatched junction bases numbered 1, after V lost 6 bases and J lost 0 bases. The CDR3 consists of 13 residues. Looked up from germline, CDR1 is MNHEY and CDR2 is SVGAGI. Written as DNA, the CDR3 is TGTGCCAGCAGCGGACAGGACCAAGAGACCCAGTACTTC. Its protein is CASSGQDQETQYF.

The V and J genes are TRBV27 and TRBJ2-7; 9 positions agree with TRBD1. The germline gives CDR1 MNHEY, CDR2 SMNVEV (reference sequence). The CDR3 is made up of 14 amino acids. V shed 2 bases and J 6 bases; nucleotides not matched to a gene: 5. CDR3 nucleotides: TGTGCCAGCAGTTTAATGGGACAGGGTTCCGAGCAGTACTTC. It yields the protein CASSLMGQGSEQYF.

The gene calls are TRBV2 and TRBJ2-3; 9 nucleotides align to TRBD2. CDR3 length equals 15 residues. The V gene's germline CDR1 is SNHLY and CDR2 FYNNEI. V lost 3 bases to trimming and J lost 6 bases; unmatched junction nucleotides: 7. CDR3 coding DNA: TGTGCCAGCAGTGATACTAGCGGGCGGCAGGATACGCAGTATTTT. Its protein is CASSDTSGRQDTQYF.

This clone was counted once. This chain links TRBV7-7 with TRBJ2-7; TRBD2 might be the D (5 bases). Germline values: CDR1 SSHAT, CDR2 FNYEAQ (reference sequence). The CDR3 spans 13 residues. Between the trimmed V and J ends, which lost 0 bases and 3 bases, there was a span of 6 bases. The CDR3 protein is CASSLAADYEQYF. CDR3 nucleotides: TGTGCCAGCAGCTTAGCAGCGGACTACGAGCAGTACTTC.

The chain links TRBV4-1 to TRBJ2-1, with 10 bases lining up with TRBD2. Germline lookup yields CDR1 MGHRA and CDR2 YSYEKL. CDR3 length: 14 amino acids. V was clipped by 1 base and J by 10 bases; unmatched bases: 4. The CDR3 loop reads CASSQGGSGREQFF. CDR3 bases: TGCGCCAGCAGCCAAGGGGGTAGCGGGAGGGAGCAGTTCTTC.

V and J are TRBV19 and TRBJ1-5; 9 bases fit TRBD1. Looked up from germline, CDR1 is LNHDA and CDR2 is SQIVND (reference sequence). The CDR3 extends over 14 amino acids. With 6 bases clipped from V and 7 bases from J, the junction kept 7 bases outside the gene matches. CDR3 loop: CASRGQGAEQPQHF. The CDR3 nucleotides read TGTGCCAGTAGGGGACAGGGAGCAGAGCAGCCCCAGCATTTT. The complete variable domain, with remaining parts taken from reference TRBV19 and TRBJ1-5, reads DGGITQSPKYLFRKEGQNVTLSCEQNLNHDAMYWYRQDPGQGLRLIYYSQIVNDFQKGDIAEGYSVSREKKESFPLTVTSAQKNPTAFYLCASRGQGAEQPQHFGDGTRLSIL.

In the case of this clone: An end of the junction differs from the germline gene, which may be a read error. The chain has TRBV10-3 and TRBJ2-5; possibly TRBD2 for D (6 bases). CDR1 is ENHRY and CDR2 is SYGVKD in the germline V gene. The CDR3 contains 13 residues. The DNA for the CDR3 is TGTGCCATCAGTCCGGACGGGGGAGAGTCCCAGTACTTC. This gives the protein CAISPDGGESQYF.

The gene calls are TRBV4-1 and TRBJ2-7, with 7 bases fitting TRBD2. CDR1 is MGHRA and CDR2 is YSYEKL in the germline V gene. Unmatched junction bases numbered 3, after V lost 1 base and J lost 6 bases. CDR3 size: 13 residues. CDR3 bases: TGCGCCAGCAGCCAAGTTTCGGGGGGCGAGCAGTACTTC. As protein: CASSQVSGGEQYF.

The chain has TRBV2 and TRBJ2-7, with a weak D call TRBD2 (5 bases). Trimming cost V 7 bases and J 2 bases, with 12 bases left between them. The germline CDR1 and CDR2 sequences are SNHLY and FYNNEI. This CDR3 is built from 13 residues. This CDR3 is CASTNSGTYEQYF. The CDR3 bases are TGTGCCAGCACCAACAGCGGAACCTACGAGCAGTACTTC.

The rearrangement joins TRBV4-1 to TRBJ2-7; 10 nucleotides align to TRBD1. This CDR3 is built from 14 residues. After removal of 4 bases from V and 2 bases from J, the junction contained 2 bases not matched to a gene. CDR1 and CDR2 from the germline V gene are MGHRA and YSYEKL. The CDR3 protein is CASSLGTGAYEQYF. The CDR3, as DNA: TGCGCCAGCAGCCTTGGGACAGGGGCCTACGAGCAGTACTTC.

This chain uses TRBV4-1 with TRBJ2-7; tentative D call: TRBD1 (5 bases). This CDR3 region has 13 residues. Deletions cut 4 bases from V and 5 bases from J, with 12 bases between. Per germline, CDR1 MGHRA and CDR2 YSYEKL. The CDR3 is CASSLGPGNEQYF. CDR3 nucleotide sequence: TGCGCCAGCAGCCTCGGACCAGGGAACGAGCAGTACTTC.

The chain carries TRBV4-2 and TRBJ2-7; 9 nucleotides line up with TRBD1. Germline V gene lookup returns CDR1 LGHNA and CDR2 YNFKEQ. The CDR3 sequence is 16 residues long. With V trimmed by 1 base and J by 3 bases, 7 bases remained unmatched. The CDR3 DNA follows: TGTGCCAGCAGCCAAGGGCGACAGGGGGAGGTCTACGAGCAGTACTTC. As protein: CASSQGRQGEVYEQYF.

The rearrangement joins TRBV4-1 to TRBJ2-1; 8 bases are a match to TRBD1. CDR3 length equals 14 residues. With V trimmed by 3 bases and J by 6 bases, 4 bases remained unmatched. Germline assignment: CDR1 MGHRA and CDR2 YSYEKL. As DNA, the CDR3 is TGCGCCAGCAGCCATGGACAGGGTGTCAATGAGCAGTTCTTC. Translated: CASSHGQGVNEQFF.

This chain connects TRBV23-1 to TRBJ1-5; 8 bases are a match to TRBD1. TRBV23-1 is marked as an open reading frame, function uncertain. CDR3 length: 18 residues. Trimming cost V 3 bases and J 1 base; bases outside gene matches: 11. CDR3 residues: CASSQRDRGSKSNQPQHF. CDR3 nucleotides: TGCGCCAGCAGTCAGCGCGACAGGGGATCGAAAAGCAATCAGCCCCAGCATTTT.

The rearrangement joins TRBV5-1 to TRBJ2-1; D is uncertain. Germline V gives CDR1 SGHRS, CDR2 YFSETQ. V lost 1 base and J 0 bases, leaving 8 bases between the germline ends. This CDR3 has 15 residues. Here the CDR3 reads CASSLWQDSYNEQFF. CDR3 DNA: TGCGCCAGCAGCTTGTGGCAGGACTCCTACAATGAGCAGTTCTTC.

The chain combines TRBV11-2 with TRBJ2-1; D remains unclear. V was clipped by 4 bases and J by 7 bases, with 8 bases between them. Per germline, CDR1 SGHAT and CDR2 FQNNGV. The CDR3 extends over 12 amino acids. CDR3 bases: TGTGCCAGCAGCTCTGAGTGGAATGAGCAGTTCTTC. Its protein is CASSSEWNEQFF. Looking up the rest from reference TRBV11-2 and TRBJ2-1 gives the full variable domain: EAGVAQSPRYKIIEKRQSVAFWCNPISGHATLYWYQQILGQGPKLLIQFQNNGVVDDSQLPKDRFSAERLKGVDSTLKIQPAKLEDSAVYLCASSSEWNEQFFGPGTRLTVL.

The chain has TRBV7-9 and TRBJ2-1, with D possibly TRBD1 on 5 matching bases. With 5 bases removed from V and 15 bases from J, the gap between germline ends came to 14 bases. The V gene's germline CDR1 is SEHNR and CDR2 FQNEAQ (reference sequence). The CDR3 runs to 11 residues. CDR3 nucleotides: TGTGCCAGCAGCCTGGGGCCGTTTCGGTTCTTC. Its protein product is CASSLGPFRFF.